What follows are 12 T cell receptor beta chains derived from one specimen sequenced in a study of blood T cells in healthy people across ages. The authors ran a second PCR of about 7 to 11 cycles using a sample-barcoded 5' primer and a J-beta primer mix. TCRdb used MiXCR to reprocess the 5' RACE reads, holding one entry per CDR3 protein. This table has some 700,000 distinct CDR3 sequences, approximately 39% appearing once. Sequenced input: blood. The source of these receptors is a woman in her sixties or seventies in good health.

This chain's CDR3 is CASSKVLGHPNTDTQYF. In DNA, the CDR3 is TGTGCCAGCAGCAAGGTCCTTGGGCACCCTAACACAGATACGCAGTATTTT. V gene TRBV21-1 combines with J gene TRBJ2-3. TRBV21-1 is noted as a pseudogene. There are 17 residues in the CDR3.

This rearrangement joins TRBV10-3 to TRBJ2-5; 9 bases match TRBD1. Unmatched junction bases numbered 7, after V lost 6 bases and J lost 5 bases. This CDR3 comprises 14 residues. Germline V lookup: CDR1 ENHRY, CDR2 SYGVKD. The CDR3 DNA is TGTGCCATCAGCAAAAGACAGGGGGATGAGACCCAGTACTTC. Protein product: CAISKRQGDETQYF.

The chain links TRBV20-1 to TRBJ1-1, with unresolved D. V lost 3 bases and J lost 0, with 11 bases in between. The CDR3 runs to 14 residues. Germline lookup yields CDR1 DFQATT and CDR2 SNEGSKA (reference sequence). CDR3 in amino acids: CSASDEGLNTEAFF. The CDR3 region has the DNA TGCAGTGCTAGTGATGAAGGGCTGAACACTGAAGCTTTCTTT.

This clonotype was observed at least ten times. The V call is TRBV12-3 or TRBV12-4, the J call TRBJ2-7; D uncertain. The CDR3 has 15 amino acids. Trimming removed 7 bases from V and 0 bases from J, with 16 bases in between. The CDR3 DNA sequence: TGTGCCAGCACCCCTCTCTACACGAACTCCTACGAGCAGTACTTC. Translation gives CASTPLYTNSYEQYF.

The V and J genes are TRBV28 and TRBJ2-1, with 9 bases fitting TRBD1. CDR1 and CDR2 (germline): MDHEN, SYDVKM. Trimming at V came to 5 bases and at J to 3 bases, leaving 5 bases not matched to a gene. The CDR3 spans 15 residues. DNA of the CDR3: TGTGCCAGCAGTGAGGGACAGGGCTACTACAATGAGCAGTTCTTC. This encodes CASSEGQGYYNEQFF.

This clonotype was observed a few times. The chain uses TRBV29-1 and TRBJ2-3, with D possibly TRBD2 on 5 matching bases. This CDR3 region has 15 residues. From germline, CDR1 is SQVTM and CDR2 ANQGSEA. Trimming cost V 0 bases and J 0 bases, with 10 bases left between them. In nucleotides, the CDR3 is TGCAGCGTTGAAGATCCCAGGAGGAGCACAGATACGCAGTATTTT. Amino acid sequence: CSVEDPRRSTDTQYF.

This clonotype has a handful of counts. J is TRBJ1-5 and V is TRBV9; D may be TRBD1 (6 bases). V lost 2 bases, J lost 7 bases, and 16 bases lay in between. Germline lookup yields CDR1 SGDLS and CDR2 YYNGEE. This CDR3 is 15 amino acids long. The CDR3 DNA follows: TGTGCCAGCAGCGTGCTGGGACATTCAGGCCAGCCCCAGCATTTT. Translating it yields CASSVLGHSGQPQHF.

This clonotype was detected only a few times. The V call is TRBV6-5, the J call TRBJ2-3, with 8 bases fitting TRBD2. The V gene's germline CDR1 is MNHEY and CDR2 SVGAGI. The CDR3 covers 17 residues. With 2 bases clipped from V and 0 bases from J, the junction kept 7 bases outside the gene matches. This CDR3 is CASSYVVAGGSTDTQYF. As DNA, the CDR3 is TGTGCCAGCAGTTACGTCGTTGCGGGGGGTAGCACAGATACGCAGTATTTT.

The chain employs TRBV20-1 and TRBJ2-1, with TRBD2 matching over 7 bases. With V trimmed by 3 bases and J by 0 bases, 8 bases remained unmatched. The germline gives CDR1 DFQATT, CDR2 SNEGSKA (reference sequence). The CDR3 contains 16 residues. The CDR3 DNA reads as TGCAGTGCTAGTCCAGCGGGGTCGAGCTCCTACAATGAGCAGTTCTTC. As protein: CSASPAGSSSYNEQFF.

The J gene is TRBJ2-1, the V gene TRBV4-2; D gene ambiguous. Deletions cut 0 bases from V and 4 bases from J, with 16 bases between. The CDR3 extends over 17 amino acids. In germline, CDR1 is LGHNA, CDR2 YNFKEQ. CDR3 DNA: TGTGCCAGCAGCCAAGATGGCCCCAGTGGCGAGTACAATGAGCAGTTCTTC. This gives the protein CASSQDGPSGEYNEQFF.

This clonotype has a handful of counts. The gene calls are TRBV5-1 and TRBJ2-1; 7 nucleotides align to TRBD1. The CDR3 sequence is 19 residues long. The germline gives CDR1 SGHRS, CDR2 YFSETQ. The V segment lost 0 bases and the J segment 4 bases; nucleotides outside the gene matches: 16. The CDR3 sequence is CASSLALGQSDWLYNEQFF. CDR3 nucleotide sequence: TGCGCCAGCAGCTTGGCCTTGGGACAGTCTGATTGGCTTTACAATGAGCAGTTCTTC.

This clonotype has a handful of counts. The J gene is TRBJ2-3, the V gene TRBV4-3, with a possible D match to TRBD2 (5 bases). Germline V lookup: CDR1 LGHNA, CDR2 YSLEER. There are 16 residues in the CDR3. The germline V and J ends were trimmed by 4 bases and 6 bases, with 20 bases remaining between them. For the CDR3, the DNA is TGCGCCAGCAGCCCGCGCCCCGGGGTTTTGATTGATACGCAGTATTTT. This sequence encodes CASSPRPGVLIDTQYF.